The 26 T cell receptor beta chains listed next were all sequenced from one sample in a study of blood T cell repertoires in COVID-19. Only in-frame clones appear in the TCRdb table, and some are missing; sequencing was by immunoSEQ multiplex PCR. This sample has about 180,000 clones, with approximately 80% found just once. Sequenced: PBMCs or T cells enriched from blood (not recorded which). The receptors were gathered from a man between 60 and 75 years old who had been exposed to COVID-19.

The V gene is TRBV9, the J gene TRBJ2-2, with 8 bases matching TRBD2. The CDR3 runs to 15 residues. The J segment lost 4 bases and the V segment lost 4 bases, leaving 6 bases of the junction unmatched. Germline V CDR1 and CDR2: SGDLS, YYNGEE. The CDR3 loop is CASSRSGRLTGELFF. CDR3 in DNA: TGTGCCAGCAGCAGAAGCGGGAGACTCACCGGGGAGCTGTTTTTT. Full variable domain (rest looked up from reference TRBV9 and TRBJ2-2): DSGVTQTPKHLITATGQRVTLRCSPRSGDLSVYWYQQSLDQGLQFLIQYYNGEERAKGNILERFSAQQFPDLHSELNLSSLELGDSALYFCASSRSGRLTGELFFGEGSRLTVL.

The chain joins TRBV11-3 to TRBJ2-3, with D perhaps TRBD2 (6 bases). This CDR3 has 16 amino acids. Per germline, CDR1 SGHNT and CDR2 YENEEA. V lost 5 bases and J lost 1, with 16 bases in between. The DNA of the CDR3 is TGTGCCAGCAGCCGTTATCCGGGAGCAGGCACAGATACGCAGTATTTT. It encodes CASSRYPGAGTDTQYF.

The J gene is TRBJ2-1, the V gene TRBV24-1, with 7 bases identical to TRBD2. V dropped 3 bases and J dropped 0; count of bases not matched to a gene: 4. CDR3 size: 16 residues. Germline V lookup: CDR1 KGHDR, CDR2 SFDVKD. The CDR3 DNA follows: TGTGCCACCAGTGATCGGCGGGAGAGCTCCTACAATGAGCAGTTCTTC. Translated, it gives CATSDRRESSYNEQFF.

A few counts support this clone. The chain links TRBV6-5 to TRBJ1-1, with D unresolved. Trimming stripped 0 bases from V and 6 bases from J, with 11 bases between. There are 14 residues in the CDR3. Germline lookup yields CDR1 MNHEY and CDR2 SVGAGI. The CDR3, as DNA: TGTGCCAGCAGTTACTCGAGAGGCGTCTCTGAAGCTTTCTTT. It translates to CASSYSRGVSEAFF.

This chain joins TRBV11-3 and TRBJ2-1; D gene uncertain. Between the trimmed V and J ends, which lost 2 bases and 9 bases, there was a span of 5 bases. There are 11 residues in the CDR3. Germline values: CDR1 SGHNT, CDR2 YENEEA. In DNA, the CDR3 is TGTGCCAGCAGCTTAAGTAGTGAGCAGTTCTTC. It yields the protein CASSLSSEQFF.

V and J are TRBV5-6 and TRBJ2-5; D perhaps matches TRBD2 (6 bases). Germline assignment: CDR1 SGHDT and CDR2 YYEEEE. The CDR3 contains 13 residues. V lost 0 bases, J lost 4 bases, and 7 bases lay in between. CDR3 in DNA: TGTGCCAGCAGCTTGGTACTAGCAGAGACCCAGTACTTC. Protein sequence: CASSLVLAETQYF.

The CDR3 loop is CASRGTDTSSYNEQFF. For the CDR3, the DNA is TGTGCCAGCAGGGGGACAGACACGAGCTCCTACAATGAGCAGTTCTTC. This rearrangement joins TRBV2 to TRBJ2-1; 7 bases are a match to TRBD1. V lost 6 bases, J lost 0 bases, and 8 bases stayed unmatched. The germline V gene encodes CDR1 SNHLY and CDR2 FYNNEI. The CDR3 spans 16 residues.

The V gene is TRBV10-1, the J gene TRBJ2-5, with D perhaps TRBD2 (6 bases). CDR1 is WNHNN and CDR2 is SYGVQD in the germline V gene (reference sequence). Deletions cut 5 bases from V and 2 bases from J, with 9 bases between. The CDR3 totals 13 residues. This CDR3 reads CASSRTIQETQYF. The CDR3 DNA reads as TGCGCCAGCAGTCGGACTATTCAAGAGACCCAGTACTTC.

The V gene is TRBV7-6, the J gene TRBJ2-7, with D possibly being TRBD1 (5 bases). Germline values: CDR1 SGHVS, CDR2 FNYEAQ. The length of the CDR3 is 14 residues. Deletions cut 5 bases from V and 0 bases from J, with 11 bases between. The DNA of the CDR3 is TGTGCCAGCAGCCGAACAGACAGCTCCTACGAGCAGTACTTC. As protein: CASSRTDSSYEQYF. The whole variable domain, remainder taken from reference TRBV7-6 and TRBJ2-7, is GAGVSQSPRYKVTKRGQDVALRCDPISGHVSLYWYRQALGQGPEFLTYFNYEAQQDKSGLPNDRFSAERPEGSISTLTIQRTEQRDSAMYRCASSRTDSSYEQYFGPGTRLTVT.

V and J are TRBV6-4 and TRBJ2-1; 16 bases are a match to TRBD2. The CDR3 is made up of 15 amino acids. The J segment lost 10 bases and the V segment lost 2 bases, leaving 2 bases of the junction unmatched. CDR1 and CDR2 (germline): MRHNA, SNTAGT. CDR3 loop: CASSDGGLAGGEQFF. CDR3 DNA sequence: TGTGCCAGCAGTGACGGGGGACTAGCGGGAGGGGAGCAGTTCTTC.

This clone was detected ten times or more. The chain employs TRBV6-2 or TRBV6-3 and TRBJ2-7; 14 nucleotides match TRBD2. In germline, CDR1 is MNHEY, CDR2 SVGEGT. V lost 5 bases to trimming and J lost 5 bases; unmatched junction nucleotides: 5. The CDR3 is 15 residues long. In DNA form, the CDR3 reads TGTGCCAGCAGTGCGGGACTAGCGGGAGCCGACGAGCAGTACTTC. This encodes CASSAGLAGADEQYF.

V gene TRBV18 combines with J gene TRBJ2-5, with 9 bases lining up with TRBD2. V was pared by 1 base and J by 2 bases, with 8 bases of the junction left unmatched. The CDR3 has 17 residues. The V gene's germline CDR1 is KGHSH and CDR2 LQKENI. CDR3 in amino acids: CASSPRVASGIQETQYF. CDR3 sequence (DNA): TGTGCCAGCTCACCACGGGTAGCTAGCGGGATTCAAGAGACCCAGTACTTC.

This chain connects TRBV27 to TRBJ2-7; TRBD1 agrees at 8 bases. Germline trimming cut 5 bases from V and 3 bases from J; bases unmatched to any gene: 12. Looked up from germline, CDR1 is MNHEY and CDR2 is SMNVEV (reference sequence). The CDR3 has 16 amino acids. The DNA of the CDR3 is TGTGCCAGCAGTGTACGGGACAGGTCAACCAACTACGAGCAGTACTTC. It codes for CASSVRDRSTNYEQYF.

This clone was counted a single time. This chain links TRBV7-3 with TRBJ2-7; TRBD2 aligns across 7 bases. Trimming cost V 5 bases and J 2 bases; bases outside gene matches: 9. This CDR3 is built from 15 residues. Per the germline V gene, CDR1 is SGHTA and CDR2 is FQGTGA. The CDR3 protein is CASSLLPSGTYEQYF. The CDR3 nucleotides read TGTGCCAGCAGCCTCCTACCTAGCGGTACCTACGAGCAGTACTTC.

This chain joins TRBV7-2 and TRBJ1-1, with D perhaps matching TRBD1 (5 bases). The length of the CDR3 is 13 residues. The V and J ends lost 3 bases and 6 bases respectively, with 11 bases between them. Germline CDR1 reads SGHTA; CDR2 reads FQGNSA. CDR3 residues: CASSFRGNAEAFF. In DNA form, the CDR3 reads TGTGCCAGCAGCTTTAGGGGTAACGCTGAAGCTTTCTTT.

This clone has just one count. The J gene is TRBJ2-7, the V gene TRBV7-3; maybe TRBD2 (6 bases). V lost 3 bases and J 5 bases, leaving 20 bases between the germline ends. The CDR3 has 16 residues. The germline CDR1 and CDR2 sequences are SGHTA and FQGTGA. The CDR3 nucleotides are TGTGCCAGCAGCTTTTGTGGAGGGGCAAGAGTGGACGAGCAGTACTTC. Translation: CASSFCGGARVDEQYF.

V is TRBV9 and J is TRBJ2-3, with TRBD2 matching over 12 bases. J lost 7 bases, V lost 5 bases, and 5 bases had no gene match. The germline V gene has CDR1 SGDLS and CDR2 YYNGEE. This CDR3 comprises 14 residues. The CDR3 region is CASSLAGGPNTQYF. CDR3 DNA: TGTGCCAGCAGTCTAGCGGGAGGGCCCAATACGCAGTATTTT.

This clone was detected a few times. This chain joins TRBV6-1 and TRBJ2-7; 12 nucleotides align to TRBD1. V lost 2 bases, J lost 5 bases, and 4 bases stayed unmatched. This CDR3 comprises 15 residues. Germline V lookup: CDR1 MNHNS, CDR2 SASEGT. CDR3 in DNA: TGTGCCAGCAGTGAATGGGACAGGGGGCGCAACGAGCAGTACTTC. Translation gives CASSEWDRGRNEQYF.

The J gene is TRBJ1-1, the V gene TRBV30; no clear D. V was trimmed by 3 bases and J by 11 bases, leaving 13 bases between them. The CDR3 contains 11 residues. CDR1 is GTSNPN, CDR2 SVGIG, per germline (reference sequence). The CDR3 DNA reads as TGTGCCTGGAGATTGAGCGGTTGGGCTTTCTTT. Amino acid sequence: CAWRLSGWAFF.

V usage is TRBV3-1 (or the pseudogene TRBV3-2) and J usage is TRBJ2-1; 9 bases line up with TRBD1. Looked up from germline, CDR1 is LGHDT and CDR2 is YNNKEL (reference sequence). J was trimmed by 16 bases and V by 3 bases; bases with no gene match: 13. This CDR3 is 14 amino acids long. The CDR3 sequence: CASSQHRDRVGAFF. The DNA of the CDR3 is TGTGCCAGCAGCCAGCATAGGGACAGGGTCGGGGCATTCTTC.

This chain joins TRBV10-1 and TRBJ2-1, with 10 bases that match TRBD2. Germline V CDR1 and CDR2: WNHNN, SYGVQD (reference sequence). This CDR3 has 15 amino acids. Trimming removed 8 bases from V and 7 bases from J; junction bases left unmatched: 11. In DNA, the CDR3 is TGCGCCAGCGCCGGAGGACTAGCGGACTTGAATGAGCAGTTCTTC. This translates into CASAGGLADLNEQFF.

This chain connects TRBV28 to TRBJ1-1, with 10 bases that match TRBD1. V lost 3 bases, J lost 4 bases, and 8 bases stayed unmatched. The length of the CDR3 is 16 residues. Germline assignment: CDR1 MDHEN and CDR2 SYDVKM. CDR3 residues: CASSLLTGGAITEAFF. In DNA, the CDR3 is TGTGCCAGCAGTTTGTTGACAGGGGGCGCGATCACTGAAGCTTTCTTT.

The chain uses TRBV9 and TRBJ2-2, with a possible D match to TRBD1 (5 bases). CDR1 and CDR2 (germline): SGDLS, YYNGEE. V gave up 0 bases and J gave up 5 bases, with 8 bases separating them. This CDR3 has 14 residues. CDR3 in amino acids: CASSVGQTTGELFF. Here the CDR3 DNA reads TGTGCCAGCAGCGTAGGACAGACAACCGGGGAGCTGTTTTTT. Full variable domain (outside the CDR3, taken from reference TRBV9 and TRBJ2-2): DSGVTQTPKHLITATGQRVTLRCSPRSGDLSVYWYQQSLDQGLQFLIQYYNGEERAKGNILERFSAQQFPDLHSELNLSSLELGDSALYFCASSVGQTTGELFFGEGSRLTVL.

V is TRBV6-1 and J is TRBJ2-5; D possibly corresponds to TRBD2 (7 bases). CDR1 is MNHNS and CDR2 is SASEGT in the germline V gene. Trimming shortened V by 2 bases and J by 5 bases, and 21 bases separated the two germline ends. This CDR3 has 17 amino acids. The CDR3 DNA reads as TGTGCCAGCAGTGAATTAGGGGGGGGTGTGAGTAAGGAGACCCAGTACTTC. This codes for CASSELGGGVSKETQYF.

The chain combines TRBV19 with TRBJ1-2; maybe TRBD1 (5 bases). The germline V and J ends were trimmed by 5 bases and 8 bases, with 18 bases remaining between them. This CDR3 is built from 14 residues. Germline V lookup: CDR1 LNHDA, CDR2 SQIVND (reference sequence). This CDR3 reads CASSPQTASGGYTF. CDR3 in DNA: TGTGCCAGTAGTCCCCAGACAGCAAGCGGGGGCTACACCTTC.

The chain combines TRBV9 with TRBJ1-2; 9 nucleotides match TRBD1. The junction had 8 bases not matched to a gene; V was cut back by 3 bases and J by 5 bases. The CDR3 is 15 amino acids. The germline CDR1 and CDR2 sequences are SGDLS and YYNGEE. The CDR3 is CASSGDLGTGYGYTF. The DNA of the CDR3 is TGTGCCAGCAGCGGTGACCTCGGGACAGGGTATGGCTACACCTTC.